The sequence of this T cell receptor (beta chain) was determined in a study of OX40 agonist ivuxolimab in advanced cancers. Turning to the study itself: All patients had ivuxolimab intravenously every 2 weeks at 0.01 to 10 mg/kg. Males comprised 82.7% of the group, whose mean age was approximately 60 years (range 23 to 79).

In regard to this clone: Its antigen remains unidentified.

Autoimmune disease history or systemic immunosuppression disqualified patients. Study-wide results and limits: CD4+ and CD8+ blood T cells expanded clonally by week 6 at 0.1 to 3.0 mg/kg.

V shed 3 bases and J 4 bases; nucleotides not matched to a gene: 9. There are 16 residues in the CDR3. Germline lookup yields CDR1 SGHNT and CDR2 YYREEE (reference sequence). Here immunoSEQ multiplex PCR was the method, and the copy in TCRdb shows in-frame clones only, minus some. The sample has about 61,000 clones, around 90% seen once. The V gene is TRBV5-4, the J gene TRBJ2-3; the match to TRBD2 covers 9 bases. The sequenced sample was CD4+ or CD8+ T cells sorted from blood, obtained in a trial of the OX40 agonist ivuxolimab. This TCR was recovered from an adult with an advanced solid tumor such as melanoma, head and neck, liver or kidney cancer. CDR3 residues: CASSSASGLASDTQYF. CDR3 nucleotide sequence: TGTGCCAGCAGCTCTGCCTCGGGACTAGCCTCAGATACGCAGTATTTT.